In this sample, the clone carrying this T cell receptor beta chain turned up a few times. The target antigen is unknown. TCRdb fed the RT-PCR reads into MiXCR, producing one record per CDR3 protein. The table lists 450,000 to 500,000 distinct CDR3 sequences, 9.5% to 12% of them singletons. V was clipped by 4 bases and J by 8 bases, with 14 bases between them. Germline assignment: CDR1 MNHNY and CDR2 SVGAGI (reference sequence). CDR3 length equals 13 residues. The sample belongs to a study of response to subunit inactivated influenza vaccine. Study conclusions and caveats: There was a suggestion from the authors that each seasonal influenza vaccination recruits few new T cells.

The rearrangement links TRBV6-6 to TRBJ1-2, with D perhaps TRBD1 (5 bases). The sequence was obtained from a man in his fifties who received an inactivated influenza vaccine. The sample here was PBMCs from blood, taken roughly 48 days after vaccination. The CDR3 is CASSFDSRRGYTF. For the CDR3, the DNA is TGTGCCAGCAGTTTCGACAGTCGGAGGGGCTACACCTTC.